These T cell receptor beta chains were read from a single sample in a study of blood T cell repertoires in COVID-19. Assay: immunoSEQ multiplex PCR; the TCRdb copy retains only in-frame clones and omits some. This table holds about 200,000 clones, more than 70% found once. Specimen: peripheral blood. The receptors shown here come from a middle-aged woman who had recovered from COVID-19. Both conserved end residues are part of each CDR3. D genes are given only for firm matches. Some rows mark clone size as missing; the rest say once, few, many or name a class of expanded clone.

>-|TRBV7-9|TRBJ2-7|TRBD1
TGTGCCAGCAGCACACCCGGGACAGGGGCTATCGAGCAGTACTTC
CASSTPGTGAIEQYF
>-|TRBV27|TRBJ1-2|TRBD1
TGTGCCAGCAGCCCCTCGACAGGGAACAATGGCTACACCTTC
CASSPSTGNNGYTF
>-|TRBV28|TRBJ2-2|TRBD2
TGTGCCAGCAGCCTAGCGGGAGGGTTGTCCGGGGAGCTGTTTTTT
CASSLAGGLSGELFF
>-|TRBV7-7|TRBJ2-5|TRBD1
TGTGCCAGCAGCATCGACAGGGAGGAGACCCAGTACTTC
CASSIDREETQYF
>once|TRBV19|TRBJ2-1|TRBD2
TGTGCCAGTAGTTCACTAGCGGGAGATGAGCAGTTCTTC
CASSSLAGDEQFF
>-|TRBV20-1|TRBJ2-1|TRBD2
TGCAGTGCTAGTCTTCTAGCGGCTGAGCAGTTCTTC
CSASLLAAEQFF
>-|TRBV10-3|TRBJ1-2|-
TGTGCCATCAGTGAGCGGGACTATGGCTACACCTTC
CAISERDYGYTF
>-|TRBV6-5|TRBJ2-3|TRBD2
TGTGCCAGCAGCCAAGGACTAGCGGGAGCAGATACGCAGTATTTT
CASSQGLAGADTQYF
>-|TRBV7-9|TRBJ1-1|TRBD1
TGTGCCAGCAGCCCCGACAGGGCTGAAGCTTTCTTT
CASSPDRAEAFF
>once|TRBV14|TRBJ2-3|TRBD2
TGTGCCAGCAGCCCACGGGCCGGACTAGCGGGAGGAGATACGCAGTATTTT
CASSPRAGLAGGDTQYF
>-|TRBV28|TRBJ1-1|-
TGTGCCAGCAGTAGGGGGGGCGACGGCATGAACACTGAAGCTTTCTTT
CASSRGGDGMNTEAFF
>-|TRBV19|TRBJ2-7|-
TGTGCCAGTAGTGATCTAGGGGGATACGAGCAGTACTTC
CASSDLGGYEQYF
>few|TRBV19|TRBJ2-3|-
TGTGCCAGTAGTATCAGGCGGGGTGGAACAGATACGCAGTATTTT
CASSIRRGGTDTQYF
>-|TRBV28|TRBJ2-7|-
TGTGCCAGCAGTTTGCATCTAGGATCCTACGAGCAGTACTTC
CASSLHLGSYEQYF
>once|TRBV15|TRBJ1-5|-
TGTGCCACCAGCAAGAAACGAGCGGGTAGCAATCAGCCCCAGCATTTT
CATSKKRAGSNQPQHF
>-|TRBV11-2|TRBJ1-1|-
TGTGCCAGCAGCTCGAGTTTTGAAGCTTTCTTT
CASSSSFEAFF
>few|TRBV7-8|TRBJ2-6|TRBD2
TGTGCCAGCAGCTTACGGCTAGCGGGAGGATCCTCTGGGGCCAACGTCCTGACTTTC
CASSLRLAGGSSGANVLTF
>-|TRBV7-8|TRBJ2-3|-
TGTGCCAGCAGCCCCGGCAGGGGGCGAGGTAGCGGGAGTGCAGATACGCAGTATTTT
CASSPGRGRGSGSADTQYF
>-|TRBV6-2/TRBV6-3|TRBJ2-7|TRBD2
TGTGCCAGCAGTTACTCCGGGACTAGCGGAGCGGAGTACTTC
CASSYSGTSGAEYF
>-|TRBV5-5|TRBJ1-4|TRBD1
TGTGCCAGCAGCTTGGCGGCCGGGACAGCTTCCCTTGCTGCTTTT
CASSLAAGTASLAAF
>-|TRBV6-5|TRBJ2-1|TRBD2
TGTGCCAGCTCCGAGCGGGAGAGGGCCTACAATGAGCAGTTCTTC
CASSERERAYNEQFF
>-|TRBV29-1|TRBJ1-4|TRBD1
TGCAGCGTCTACACAGGGGGAGGTGAAAAACTGTTTTTT
CSVYTGGGEKLFF
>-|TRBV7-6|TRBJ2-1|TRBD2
TGTGCCAGCAGCACCCGGACTAGCGGGAGATTTGGTGAGCAGTTCTTC
CASSTRTSGRFGEQFF
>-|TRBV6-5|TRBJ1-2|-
TGTGCCAGCAGTTACGTGGGGCCTAACTATGGCTACACCTTC
CASSYVGPNYGYTF
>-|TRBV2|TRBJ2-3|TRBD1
TGTGCCAGCAGTGGGGGACAGGGCTCAACAGATACGCAGTATTTT
CASSGGQGSTDTQYF
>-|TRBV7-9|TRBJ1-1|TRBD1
TGTGCCAGCAGCTTGAGCTTGGGCAGGGGGGCTCTAGGTGAAGCTTTCTTT
CASSLSLGRGALGEAFF
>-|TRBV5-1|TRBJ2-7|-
TGCGCCAGCAGCCCGGGAAATACGGCCAACGAGCAGTACTTC
CASSPGNTANEQYF
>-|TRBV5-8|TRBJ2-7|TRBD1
TGTGCCAGCGGGAAAGGGGACAGGGCCGGGGAGCAGTACTTC
CASGKGDRAGEQYF
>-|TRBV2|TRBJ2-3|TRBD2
TGTGCCAGCAGAACCCCTAGCGGGAGGACTAGCACAGATACGCAGTATTTT
CASRTPSGRTSTDTQYF
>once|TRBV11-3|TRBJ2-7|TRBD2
TGTGCCAGCAGCTTAACGCTAGCGGGAGTAGCCTACGAGCAGTACTTC
CASSLTLAGVAYEQYF
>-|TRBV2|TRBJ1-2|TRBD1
TGTGCCAGCAGTGAGGACAGGGGCAGTAACTATGGCTACACCTTC
CASSEDRGSNYGYTF
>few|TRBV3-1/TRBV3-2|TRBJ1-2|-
TGTGCCAGCAGCCCATCATCGGACAGTAGCTATGGCTACACCTTC
CASSPSSDSSYGYTF
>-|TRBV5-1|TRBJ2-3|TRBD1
TGCGCCAGCAGCTTGCAGGACAGGGCGAGAGCAGATACGCAGTATTTT
CASSLQDRARADTQYF
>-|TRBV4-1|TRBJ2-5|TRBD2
TGCGCCAGCAGCCAAGACCCGGGACTAGCGGGAGGGGAGACCCAGTACTTC
CASSQDPGLAGGETQYF
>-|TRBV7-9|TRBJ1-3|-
TGTGCCAGCAGCTCGAACGAGGGAAACACCATATATTTT
CASSSNEGNTIYF
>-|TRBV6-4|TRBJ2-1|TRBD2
TGTGCCAGCGGGGGACTAGTCCCCAATGAGCAGTTCTTC
CASGGLVPNEQFF
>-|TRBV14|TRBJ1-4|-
TGTGCCAGCAGCCAAGGACAGGTGTTTCGGGAAAAACTGTTTTTT
CASSQGQVFREKLFF
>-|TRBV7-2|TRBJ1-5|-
TGTGCCAGCAGCTTGGACAGTAATCAGCCCCAGCATTTT
CASSLDSNQPQHF
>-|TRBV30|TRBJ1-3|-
TGTGCCTGGAGTGTATCGCCGGTGAACACCATATATTTT
CAWSVSPVNTIYF
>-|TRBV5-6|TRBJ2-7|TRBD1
TGTGCCAGCAGCCCGGGACAGGCTGACGCCGAGCAGTACTTC
CASSPGQADAEQYF
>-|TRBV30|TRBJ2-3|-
TGTGCTGAGGGGAGGGGGTTCACAGATACGCAGTATTTT
CAEGRGFTDTQYF
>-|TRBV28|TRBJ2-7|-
TGTGCCAGCAGTTTTCTTTACGAGCAGTACTTC
CASSFLYEQYF
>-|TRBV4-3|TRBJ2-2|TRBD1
TGCGCCAGCAGCCAAGATAGACAGGGGGCTGACGGGGAGCTGTTTTTT
CASSQDRQGADGELFF
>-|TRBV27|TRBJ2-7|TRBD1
TGTGCCAGCAGTTTCGGGACAGTAGATCGCGAGCAGTACTTC
CASSFGTVDREQYF
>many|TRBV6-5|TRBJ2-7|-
TGTGCCAGCAGTTACTCGGGAAGGGGGAATGAGCAGTACTTC
CASSYSGRGNEQYF
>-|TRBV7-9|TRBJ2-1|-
TGTGCCAGCAACGCGGGACAGACTGACAATGAGCAGTTCTTC
CASNAGQTDNEQFF
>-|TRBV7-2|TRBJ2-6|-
TGTGCCAGCAGCTTGTCAGGGGCCTCGGGGGCCAACGTCCTGACTTTC
CASSLSGASGANVLTF
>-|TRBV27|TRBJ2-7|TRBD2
TGTGCCAGCAGTGCACGACTAGCGCCCTACGAGCAGTACTTC
CASSARLAPYEQYF
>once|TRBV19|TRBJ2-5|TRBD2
TGTGCCAGTAGTATGCGTAGCGGGTGGGAGACCCAGTACTTC
CASSMRSGWETQYF
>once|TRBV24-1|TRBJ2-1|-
TGTGCCACCTCCTTGGGGACTGGTTGGGGGAATGAGCAGTTCTTC
CATSLGTGWGNEQFF
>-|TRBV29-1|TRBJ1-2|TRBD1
TGCAGCGTTGAAGTGACAGGGGGAAGTAATGGCTACACCTTC
CSVEVTGGSNGYTF
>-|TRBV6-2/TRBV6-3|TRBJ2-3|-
TGTGCCAGCAGTTACGGTACCGGGAGTAGCACAGATACGCAGTATTTT
CASSYGTGSSTDTQYF
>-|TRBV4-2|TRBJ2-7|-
TGTGCCAGCAGCCAAGATGGTTTTGCTGAGTACGAGCAGTACTTC
CASSQDGFAEYEQYF
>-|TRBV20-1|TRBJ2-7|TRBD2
TGCAGTGCTAGTGGAATTAGCGGGAGAAGGCACGAGCAGTACTTC
CSASGISGRRHEQYF
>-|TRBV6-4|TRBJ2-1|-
TGTGCCAGCAGTGACGCCCACGGGGAGCAGTTCTTC
CASSDAHGEQFF
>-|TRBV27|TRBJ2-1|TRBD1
TGTGCCAGCAGTTTATCGACCCTGGGTCTGGTAACAGGGGTCGATGAGCAGTTCTTC
CASSLSTLGLVTGVDEQFF
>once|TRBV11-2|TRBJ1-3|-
TGTGCCAGCAGCTTAGGGGCCGGTCCACCTGGAAACACCATATATTTT
CASSLGAGPPGNTIYF
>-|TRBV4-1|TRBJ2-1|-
TGCGCCAGCAGCCATGGGGAGACGGCAGGCGAGCAGTTCTTC
CASSHGETAGEQFF
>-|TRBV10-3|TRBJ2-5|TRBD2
TGTGCCATTGGACTAGGGGAAGAGACCCAGTACTTC
CAIGLGEETQYF
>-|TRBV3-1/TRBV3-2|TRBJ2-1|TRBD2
TGTGCCAGCAGCCAGAGTCTAGCGGGGGGTTACAATGAGCAGTTCTTC
CASSQSLAGGYNEQFF